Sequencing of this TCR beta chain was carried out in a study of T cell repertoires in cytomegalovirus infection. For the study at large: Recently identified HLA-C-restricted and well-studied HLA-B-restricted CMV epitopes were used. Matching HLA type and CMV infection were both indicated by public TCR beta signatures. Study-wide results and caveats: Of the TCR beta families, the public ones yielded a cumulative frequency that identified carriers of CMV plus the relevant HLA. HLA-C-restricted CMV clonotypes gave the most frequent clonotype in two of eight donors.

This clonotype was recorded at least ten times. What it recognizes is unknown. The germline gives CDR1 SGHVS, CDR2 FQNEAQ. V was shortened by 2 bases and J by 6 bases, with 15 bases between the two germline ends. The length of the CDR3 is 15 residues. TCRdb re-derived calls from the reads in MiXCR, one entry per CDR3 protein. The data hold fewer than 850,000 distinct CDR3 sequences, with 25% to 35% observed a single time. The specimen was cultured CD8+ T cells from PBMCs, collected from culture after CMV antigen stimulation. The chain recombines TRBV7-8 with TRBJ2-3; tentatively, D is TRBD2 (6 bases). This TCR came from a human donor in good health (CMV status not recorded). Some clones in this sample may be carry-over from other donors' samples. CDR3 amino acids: CASSLYGGTGDTQYF. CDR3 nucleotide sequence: TGTGCCAGCAGCTTATATGGGGGGACGGGGGATACGCAGTATTTT. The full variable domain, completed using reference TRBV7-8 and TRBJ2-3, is GAGVSQSPRYKVAKRGQDVALRCDPISGHVSLFWYQQALGQGPEFLTYFQNEAQLDKSGLPSDRFFAERPEGSVSTLKIQRTQQEDSAVYLCASSLYGGTGDTQYFGPGTRLTVL.